This TCR beta chain was sequenced in a study of cytomegalovirus exposure and HLA in healthy donors. Study results and caveats: An ancestry cluster, one associated with Asian ancestry, reportedly showed fewer N-insertions than the roughly 670-donor mean in a later analysis.

In the PCR, 60 Vbeta and 13 Jbeta primers were used. Generated by immunoSEQ multiplex PCR, the TCRdb table keeps only in-frame clones and is missing some. The sample lists about 140,000 clones; over 75% were seen once. With respect to this clone: Its antigen remains unknown.

The germline V and J ends were trimmed by 0 bases and 3 bases, with 8 bases remaining between them. The germline V gene encodes CDR1 GTSNPN and CDR2 SVGIG (reference sequence). This CDR3 is 13 amino acids long. The receptor comes from a man aged 45-60 years in good health and CMV-seronegative. The chain recombines TRBV30 with TRBJ1-1; TRBD1 is a possible D gene (5 bases). The sequencing sample was made of PBMCs. This CDR3 is CAWSVQAHTEAFF. The CDR3 region has the DNA TGTGCCTGGAGTGTACAGGCCCACACTGAAGCTTTCTTT.